Included here is one TCR beta chain sequence, with context. The protocol was immunoSEQ multiplex PCR, while the TCRdb copy is restricted to in-frame clones and leaves out a portion. The sample holds roughly 270,000 clones, roughly four fifths seen once. The data stem from a study of blood T cell repertoires in COVID-19. As for the study in general: Sample material is recorded as cDNA or gDNA derived from T cells, B-cell-depleted T cells, or PBMCs.

The CDR3 length is 13 residues. CDR1 is SGHAT, CDR2 FQNNGV, per germline. The germline V and J ends were trimmed by 5 bases and 7 bases, with 11 bases remaining between them. Shortly before study entry, within 2 weeks, exposed participants had met a COVID-19 case. The material sequenced was PBMCs or T cells enriched from blood (not recorded which). This clonotype was sampled from a man aged 35-49 years who had been exposed to COVID-19. The rearrangement uses TRBV11-2 and TRBJ1-4; D not resolved. CDR3 in amino acids: CASSPRRGEKLFF. CDR3 DNA: TGTGCCAGCAGCCCCCGGCGAGGTGAAAAACTGTTTTTT.